The rows below give T cell receptor beta chains drawn from one sample of a study of T cell responses to AZD1222 COVID-19 vaccine. Produced via immunoSEQ multiplex PCR; TCRdb's table is partial and in-frame only. Of 150,000 or so clones in the sample, approximately 88% are singletons; the top ten hold 1.5% to 2%. The source was peripheral blood, collected on day 0 of AZD1222 vaccination. These TCRs come from an adult in good health. The CDR3 runs from the conserved cysteine through the conserved F or W. A D gene is named only where the DNA matches it firmly. The size entry is marked missing in some rows and otherwise reads once, few, many or a size class.

J gene: TRBJ1-2
V gene: TRBV7-3
clone size: .
D gene: .
CDR3 DNA: TGTGCCAGCAGCTCTGGACTGGAGGGGGGCTACACCTTC
CDR3 protein: CASSSGLEGGYTF

J gene: TRBJ1-1
V gene: TRBV7-6
clone size: once
D gene: .
CDR3 DNA: TGTGCCATAACCAGAGAGATGAACACTGAAGCTTTCTTT
CDR3 protein: CAITREMNTEAFF

J gene: TRBJ2-3
V gene: TRBV28
clone size: .
D gene: .
CDR3 DNA: TGTGCCAGCAGTTCCAGTAGGGATACGCAGTATTTT
CDR3 protein: CASSSSRDTQYF

J gene: TRBJ1-1
V gene: TRBV18
clone size: once
D gene: TRBD1
CDR3 DNA: TGTGCCAGCTCACCGACAGGGGGCACTGAAGCTTTCTTT
CDR3 protein: CASSPTGGTEAFF

J gene: TRBJ2-1
V gene: TRBV4-3
clone size: .
D gene: TRBD2
CDR3 DNA: TGCGCCAGCAGCCAAGATCCCCAGGGACTAGGCTCCTACAATGAGCAGTTCTTC
CDR3 protein: CASSQDPQGLGSYNEQFF

J gene: TRBJ1-5
V gene: TRBV27
clone size: .
D gene: .
CDR3 DNA: TGTGCCAGCGGGAAGGGGGGATTCAATCAGCCCCAGCATTTT
CDR3 protein: CASGKGGFNQPQHF

J gene: TRBJ1-1
V gene: TRBV15
clone size: .
D gene: .
CDR3 DNA: TGTGCCACCATCGACAATGGGAACACTGAAGCTTTCTTT
CDR3 protein: CATIDNGNTEAFF

J gene: TRBJ2-5
V gene: TRBV10-3
clone size: .
D gene: .
CDR3 DNA: TGTGCCATCAGTGGTGCGGGATGGGAGACCCAGTACTTC
CDR3 protein: CAISGAGWETQYF

J gene: TRBJ1-5
V gene: TRBV2
clone size: .
D gene: TRBD1
CDR3 DNA: TGTGCCAGCAGTCGACAGGGGTTTAGCAATCAGCCCCAGCATTTT
CDR3 protein: CASSRQGFSNQPQHF

J gene: TRBJ1-6
V gene: TRBV25-1
clone size: .
D gene: .
CDR3 DNA: TGTGCCAGCACGGGACACCATAATTCACCCCTCCACTTT
CDR3 protein: CASTGHHNSPLHF

J gene: TRBJ1-1
V gene: TRBV2
clone size: .
D gene: .
CDR3 DNA: TGTGCCAGCAGGGACCTTTTTAGAAATATTGAAGCTTTCTTT
CDR3 protein: CASRDLFRNIEAFF

J gene: TRBJ1-1
V gene: TRBV27
clone size: .
D gene: .
CDR3 DNA: TGTGCCAGCAGTTTATCTTGGGGAGACACTGAAGCTTTCTTT
CDR3 protein: CASSLSWGDTEAFF

J gene: TRBJ1-3
V gene: TRBV7-6
clone size: .
D gene: .
CDR3 DNA: TGTGCCAGCAGCTTAGCGCTCGGGGGCTACTCTGGAAACACCATATATTTT
CDR3 protein: CASSLALGGYSGNTIYF

J gene: TRBJ2-7
V gene: TRBV29-1
clone size: .
D gene: TRBD1
CDR3 DNA: TGCAGCGTTGAAGCGACAGGGGTCTACGAGCAGTACTTC
CDR3 protein: CSVEATGVYEQYF

J gene: TRBJ2-7
V gene: TRBV10-3
clone size: .
D gene: TRBD2
CDR3 DNA: TGTGCCATCAGGACTAGCTGGAACTACGAGCAGTACTTC
CDR3 protein: CAIRTSWNYEQYF

J gene: TRBJ2-1
V gene: TRBV5-8
clone size: .
D gene: TRBD2
CDR3 DNA: TGTGCCAGCAGCTTGGGCAGCGGGAATAACAATGAGCAGTTCTTC
CDR3 protein: CASSLGSGNNNEQFF